The 16 T cell receptor beta chains listed next were all sequenced from one sample in a study of blood T cells in healthy people across ages. The authors ran a second PCR of about 7 to 11 cycles using a sample-barcoded 5' primer and a J-beta primer mix. MiXCR, run by TCRdb on the 5' RACE reads, gives a single entry per CDR3 protein. The table has about 1.8 million distinct CDR3 sequences, approximately 50% seen once. What was sequenced was blood. Receptor source: a middle-aged woman in good health.

This chain connects TRBV7-6 to TRBJ2-3, with no clear D. Trimming took 6 bases from V and 0 from J, leaving 13 bases between them. The CDR3 covers 15 residues. Germline assignment: CDR1 SGHVS and CDR2 FNYEAQ. The CDR3 bases are TGTGCCAGCAGTCGGATAGAAGCTAGCACAGATACGCAGTATTTT. The encoded protein is CASSRIEASTDTQYF. Looking up the rest from reference TRBV7-6 and TRBJ2-3 gives the full variable domain: GAGVSQSPRYKVTKRGQDVALRCDPISGHVSLYWYRQALGQGPEFLTYFNYEAQQDKSGLPNDRFSAERPEGSISTLTIQRTEQRDSAMYRCASSRIEASTDTQYFGPGTRLTVL.

This clonotype was seen just once. This chain uses TRBV4-3 with TRBJ2-1; D may be TRBD1 (6 bases). The V end was cut by 1 base, the J end by 7 bases, with 11 bases between. Germline CDR1 and CDR2: LGHNA and YSLEER. This CDR3 region has 14 residues. The CDR3 DNA sequence: TGCGCCAGCAGCCAAGGGGGGCCAAGGAATGAGCAGTTCTTC. Protein product: CASSQGGPRNEQFF.

The chain is built from TRBV28 and TRBJ2-3; D is perhaps TRBD1 (5 bases). The CDR3 loop spans 16 amino acids. Germline V lookup: CDR1 MDHEN, CDR2 SYDVKM. V was pared by 7 bases and J by 3 bases, with 20 bases between. In nucleotides, the CDR3 is TGTGCCAGCATTTCGGGCAGGGTGATAAGGACAGATACGCAGTATTTT. Amino acid sequence: CASISGRVIRTDTQYF.

The chain is built from TRBV6-5 and TRBJ1-5, with 7 bases identical to TRBD1. The germline V gene has CDR1 MNHEY and CDR2 SVGAGI. The CDR3 extends over 15 amino acids. Trimming removed 5 bases from V and 4 bases from J; junction bases left unmatched: 8. The CDR3 is CASSQETGRNQPQHF. Here the CDR3 DNA reads TGTGCCAGCAGTCAGGAGACAGGGAGGAATCAGCCCCAGCATTTT.

The chain carries TRBV6-6 and TRBJ2-3; 7 bases match TRBD2. V was clipped by 5 bases and J by 5 bases; unmatched bases: 7. Germline values: CDR1 MNHNY, CDR2 SVGAGI (reference sequence). The CDR3 is made up of 14 amino acids. The CDR3 reads CASSDGTIRDTQYF. The CDR3, as DNA: TGTGCCAGCAGTGACGGGACTATCAGAGATACGCAGTATTTT.

This clonotype was seen a few times. This sequence joins TRBV12-3 or TRBV12-4 and TRBJ2-3; no definite D call. This CDR3 has 13 amino acids. Trimming left V 5 bases short and J 1 base short, with 7 bases between. The CDR3, as DNA: TGTGCCAGCAGTGCCGACCGCACAGATACGCAGTATTTT. Residues: CASSADRTDTQYF.

This clonotype occurred many times. This chain connects TRBV9 to TRBJ2-7; D gene ambiguous. CDR1 and CDR2 from the germline V gene are SGDLS and YYNGEE. The length of the CDR3 is 15 residues. The V end lost 0 bases, the J end lost 3 bases, and 13 bases lay between the germline ends. The CDR3 is CASSVALGLNYEQYF. The CDR3 region has the DNA TGTGCCAGCAGCGTAGCCTTAGGGCTAAACTACGAGCAGTACTTC.

J is TRBJ2-6 and V is TRBV7-3; perhaps TRBD1 as D (5 bases). Deletions cut 5 bases from V and 2 bases from J, with 19 bases between. This CDR3 contains 18 residues. CDR1 SGHTA and CDR2 FQGTGA come from the germline V gene. The CDR3 reads CASSPGVGALTGANVLTF. The CDR3 nucleotides are TGTGCCAGCAGCCCTGGGGTAGGGGCACTTACTGGGGCCAACGTCCTGACTTTC.

This sequence joins TRBV2 and TRBJ1-2; D is ambiguous. Germline values: CDR1 SNHLY, CDR2 FYNNEI. Trimming removed 6 bases at V and 3 bases at J, with 11 bases between. The length of the CDR3 is 13 residues. The CDR3 DNA reads as TGTGCCAGCAGGAGGGCCGGAGACTATGGCTACACCTTC. It is translated as CASRRAGDYGYTF.

V gene TRBV7-2 combines with J gene TRBJ2-1; tentative D call: TRBD2 (6 bases). The J call may be incorrect, as the DNA end agrees better with TRBJ2-7. Germline V gene data show CDR1 as SGHTA and CDR2 as FQGNSA. The CDR3 length is 14 residues. The CDR3 protein is CASSIDWTNNEQYF. The CDR3 bases are TGTGCCAGCAGCATAGACTGGACTAACAATGAGCAGTACTTC.

The genes are TRBV20-1 and TRBJ2-5; maybe TRBD1 (6 bases). The CDR3 covers 12 residues. Germline loops: CDR1 DFQATT, CDR2 SNEGSKA (reference sequence). V lost 6 bases and J lost 5, with 13 bases in between. The CDR3 region has the DNA TGCAGTGCCCGGTGGGGGCGGGAGACCCAGTACTTC. Residues: CSARWGRETQYF.

The chain carries TRBV2 and TRBJ2-5, with D unclear. The CDR3 spans 13 residues. Trimming took 6 bases from V and 2 from J, leaving 10 bases between them. Germline V lookup: CDR1 SNHLY, CDR2 FYNNEI. The DNA of the CDR3 is TGTGCCAGCAGCGAAAATGTACAAGAGACCCAGTACTTC. Translation: CASSENVQETQYF.

The chain couples TRBV5-6 to TRBJ2-1; D is perhaps TRBD1 or TRBD2 (5 bases each). CDR1 is SGHDT, CDR2 YYEEEE, per germline. This CDR3 contains 15 residues. V shed 5 bases and J shed 5 bases, with 17 bases lying between them. The CDR3 nucleotides are TGTGCCAGCAGGCGCCGAGGGACCGTGAACAATGAGCAGTTCTTC. Residues: CASRRRGTVNNEQFF.

This chain links TRBV28 with TRBJ2-1, with D perhaps matching TRBD1 or TRBD2 (6 bases each). In germline, CDR1 is MDHEN, CDR2 SYDVKM. With 6 bases removed from V and 4 bases from J, the gap between germline ends came to 19 bases. The CDR3 covers 16 residues. The DNA for the CDR3 is TGTGCCAGCAGCCCCCCTGGGGGGCCCCAATACAATGAGCAGTTCTTC. Translation gives CASSPPGGPQYNEQFF.

The V and J genes are TRBV20-1 and TRBJ2-7, with D perhaps TRBD1 (6 bases). The CDR3 extends over 13 amino acids. The germline gives CDR1 DFQATT, CDR2 SNEGSKA (reference sequence). Trimming pared 0 bases from V and 3 bases from J, leaving 9 bases between. CDR3 protein: CSARDMDSYEQYF. CDR3 nucleotide sequence: TGCAGTGCTAGAGATATGGACAGCTACGAGCAGTACTTC.

This clonotype was counted only a few times. This chain connects TRBV10-3 to TRBJ1-2, with 8 nucleotides matching TRBD1. The CDR3 loop spans 14 amino acids. The V and J ends lost 6 bases and 4 bases, in that order; junction bases with no gene match: 7. Germline CDR1 and CDR2: ENHRY and SYGVKD. Here the CDR3 DNA reads TGTGCCATCAGATTGGGACAGGCCGCCTATGGCTACACCTTC. Translating gives CAIRLGQAAYGYTF.